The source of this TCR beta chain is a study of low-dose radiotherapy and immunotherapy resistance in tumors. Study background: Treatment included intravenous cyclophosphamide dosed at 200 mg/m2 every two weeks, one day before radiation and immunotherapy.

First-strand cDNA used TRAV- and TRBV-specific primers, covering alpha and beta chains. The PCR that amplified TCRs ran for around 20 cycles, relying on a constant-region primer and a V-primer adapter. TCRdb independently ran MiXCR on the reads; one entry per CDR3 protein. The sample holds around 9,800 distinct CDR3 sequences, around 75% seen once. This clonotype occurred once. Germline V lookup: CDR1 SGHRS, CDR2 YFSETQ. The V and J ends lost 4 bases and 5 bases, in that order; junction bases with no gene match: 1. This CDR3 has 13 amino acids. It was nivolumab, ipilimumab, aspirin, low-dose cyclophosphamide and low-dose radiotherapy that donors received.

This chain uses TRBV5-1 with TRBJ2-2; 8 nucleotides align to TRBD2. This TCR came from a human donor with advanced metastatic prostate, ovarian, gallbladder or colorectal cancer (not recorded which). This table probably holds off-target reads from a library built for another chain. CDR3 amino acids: CASSPSGTGELFF. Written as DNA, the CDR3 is TGCGCCAGCAGCCCTAGCGGGACCGGGGAGCTGTTTTTT. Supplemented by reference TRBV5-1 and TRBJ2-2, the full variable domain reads KAGVTQTPRYLIKTRGQQVTLSCSPISGHRSVSWYQQTPGQGLQFLFEYFSETQRNKGNFPGRFSGRQFSNSRSEMNVSTLELGDSALYLCASSPSGTGELFFGEGSRLTVL.